This TCR beta chain came from a study of T cells after yellow fever vaccination. Study overall: The SMART-Seq v4 Ultra Low Input method served to prepare the low-cell-number fractions.

TCRdb re-called the 5' RACE reads with MiXCR, one entry per CDR3 protein. Seen here are around 310,000 distinct CDR3 sequences, approximately 3.9% observed once, and the top ten hold approximately 24%. This clonotype was observed many times. Specimen: PBMCs, collected 5 days after the yellow fever booster vaccination. This clonotype originated in a man between 18 and 29 years old who received the YFV17D yellow fever vaccine.

The CDR3 region is CASSRDRVTTDTQYF. DNA of the CDR3: TGTGCCAGCAGTAGAGACAGGGTGACAACAGATACGCAGTATTTT. The chain couples TRBV7-3 to TRBJ2-3; 7 bases match TRBD1. The CDR3 loop spans 15 amino acids. The junction had 9 bases not matched to a gene; V was cut back by 6 bases and J by 3 bases. Per germline, CDR1 SGHTA and CDR2 FQGTGA.